This TCR beta chain stems from a study of blood T cell repertoires in COVID-19. Method: immunoSEQ multiplex PCR; TCRdb's copy keeps in-frame clones and lacks some. The table shows a few hundred thousand clones, with 87% occurring only once. For recovered donors of Cohort 3, there were two negative PCRs, clearance, or symptom resolution. From germline, CDR1 is LGHNA and CDR2 YNFKEQ. The CDR3 length is 14 residues. The V gene lost 0 bases and the J gene lost 6 bases, with 11 bases spanning the gap. The sequence was obtained from a woman in her 30s who had recovered from COVID-19. Sequencing was carried out using PBMCs or T cells enriched from blood (not recorded which). The rearrangement joins TRBV4-2 to TRBJ1-1; D is possibly TRBD1 (6 bases). CDR3 DNA: TGTGCCAGCAGCCAAGAAACCAGGGGCGCTGAAGCTTTCTTT. It codes for CASSQETRGAEAFF.